These 17 T cell receptor beta chains share one sample of origin, sequenced in a study of T cells in Graves' hyperthyroidism and ophthalmopathy. The CDR3 regions of TCR beta were amplified from RNA transcripts. TCR CDR3 underwent first-round RT-PCR with the HTBI primer set. TCRdb ran MiXCR on the multiplex PCR reads and lists one entry per CDR3 protein. The sample lists fewer than 350,000 distinct CDR3 sequences, around a fifth seen once, with just under 40% in the top ten. Sequenced input: blood. These receptors came from a man aged 50 to 60 with Graves' ophthalmopathy.

Turning to this clonotype: One base away lies a much larger clone, so this may be a sequencing read error. This chain connects TRBV5-1 to TRBJ2-5, with 14 bases identical to TRBD2. Germline V CDR1 and CDR2: SGHRS, YFSETQ. CDR3 length: 17 residues. Trimming at V came to 3 bases and at J to 5 bases, leaving 9 bases not matched to a gene. The CDR3 bases are TGCGCCAGCAGCTCGGGGACTAGCGGGAGTCCCGGGGAGACCCAGTACTTC. It encodes CASSSGTSGSPGETQYF.

This clonotype has a count of ten or more. CDR3 protein: CASSLFVWGELFF. The CDR3 DNA is TGTGCCAGCAGCTTATTTGTGTGGGGGGAGCTGTTTTTT. The chain couples TRBV7-2 to TRBJ2-2; unclear D gene. Germline loops: CDR1 SGHTA, CDR2 FQGNSA. The CDR3 runs to 13 residues. Trimming removed 2 bases at V and 8 bases at J, with 9 bases between. The full variable domain, completed using reference TRBV7-2 and TRBJ2-2, is GAGVSQSPSNKVTEKGKDVELRCDPISGHTALYWYRQSLGQGLEFLIYFQGNSAPDKSGLPSDRFSAERTGGSVSTLTIQRTQQEDSAVYLCASSLFVWGELFFGEGSRLTVL.

This clonotype has a handful of counts. The chain joins TRBV18 to TRBJ1-2; 10 bases match TRBD1. This CDR3 is 14 amino acids long. Losses at the gene ends were 5 bases for V and 9 bases for J; bases not matched to a gene: 9. Germline CDR1 KGHSH, CDR2 LQKENI. The CDR3 loop reads CASSSGQGLRSYTF. In nucleotides, the CDR3 is TGTGCCAGCTCATCGGGACAGGGGTTACGGAGCTACACCTTC.

This sequence joins TRBV5-1 and TRBJ2-7, with 7 bases that match TRBD1. The CDR3 loop spans 14 amino acids. V was pared by 4 bases and J by 3 bases, with 7 bases of the junction left unmatched. Per the germline V gene, CDR1 is SGHRS and CDR2 is YFSETQ. CDR3 nucleotide sequence: TGCGCCAGCAGCCCGCAGGACAGGTACTACGAGCAGTACTTC. Its translation is CASSPQDRYYEQYF. Full variable domain (rest looked up from reference TRBV5-1 and TRBJ2-7): KAGVTQTPRYLIKTRGQQVTLSCSPISGHRSVSWYQQTPGQGLQFLFEYFSETQRNKGNFPGRFSGRQFSNSRSEMNVSTLELGDSALYLCASSPQDRYYEQYFGPGTRLTVT.

This clonotype was seen repeatedly, ten times or more. Mismatch with germline at one junction end may stem from a read error. The CDR3 loop is CSARDQGSGSESYNEQFF. DNA for the CDR3: TGCAGTGCGAGAGATCAGGGTAGCGGGAGTGAATCCTACAATGAGCAGTTCTTC. The chain couples TRBV20-1 to TRBJ2-1, with 9 nucleotides matching TRBD2. CDR3 length: 18 amino acids. Germline V gene lookup returns CDR1 DFQATT and CDR2 SNEGSKA (reference sequence).

This clonotype was detected ten times or more. The chain has TRBV20-1 and TRBJ1-4; D ambiguous. V gave up 1 base and J gave up 7 bases, with 7 bases separating them. Germline values: CDR1 DFQATT, CDR2 SNEGSKA (reference sequence). There are 12 residues in the CDR3. The CDR3 DNA reads as TGCAGTGCTAGAGTAGCAGGTGAAAAACTGTTTTTT. It translates to CSARVAGEKLFF.

This clonotype has a handful of counts. This chain joins TRBV20-1 and TRBJ2-3; D remains unclear. The germline V gene encodes CDR1 DFQATT and CDR2 SNEGSKA (reference sequence). V was cut by 4 bases and J by 0 bases, with 14 bases left in between. The CDR3 is made up of 15 amino acids. This CDR3 is CSAIGFQVSTDTQYF. The CDR3 DNA sequence: TGCAGTGCTATTGGTTTCCAGGTCAGCACAGATACGCAGTATTTT.

The rearrangement joins TRBV4-1 to TRBJ2-4; D remains ambiguous. The CDR3 runs 15 residues. The V end lost 1 base, the J end lost 4 bases, and 11 bases lay between the germline ends. CDR1 and CDR2 from the germline V gene are MGHRA and YSYEKL. In nucleotides, the CDR3 is TGCGCCAGCAGCCAAGTGACAAATTTTAAAAACATTCAGTACTTC. It translates to CASSQVTNFKNIQYF.

The chain uses TRBV28 and TRBJ2-2; the match to TRBD1 covers 8 bases. The germline CDR1 and CDR2 sequences are MDHEN and SYDVKM. The CDR3 length is 16 residues. V lost 4 bases to trimming and J lost 0 bases; unmatched junction nucleotides: 4. CDR3 coding DNA: TGTGCCAGCAGTTCCCCCAGGGGGCCGAACACCGGGGAGCTGTTTTTT. This encodes CASSSPRGPNTGELFF.

This clonotype turned up a few times. The chain has TRBV29-1 and TRBJ2-3; the D gene is possibly TRBD2 (6 bases). In germline, CDR1 is SQVTM, CDR2 ANQGSEA. Trimming pared 7 bases from V and 2 bases from J, leaving 22 bases between. The length of the CDR3 is 16 residues. As DNA, the CDR3 is TGCAGCGCCCGGGAGCTAGCGTTGGGTTACACAGATACGCAGTATTTT. Encoded protein: CSARELALGYTDTQYF.

In this sample, this clonotype turned up many times. The chain carries TRBV28 and TRBJ2-7; 10 bases fit TRBD2. Germline lookup yields CDR1 MDHEN and CDR2 SYDVKM. This CDR3 has 16 residues. J gave up 7 bases and V 5 bases, and 14 bases lay outside the gene matches. The CDR3 DNA reads TGTGCCAGCAGTGAGGGACTAGCGATCACCAAGGGGGAGCAGTACTTC. Translating gives CASSEGLAITKGEQYF.

The V and J genes are TRBV19 and TRBJ1-5, with a tentative D call TRBD1 (6 bases). Per germline, CDR1 LNHDA and CDR2 SQIVND (reference sequence). The CDR3 spans 14 residues. The V and J ends lost 7 bases and 3 bases respectively, with 13 bases between them. In DNA form, the CDR3 reads TGTGCCAGTAAGGAGCCAGGGGCCAATCAGCCCCAGCATTTT. This sequence encodes CASKEPGANQPQHF.

The table lists this clonotype with a few counts. The J gene is TRBJ1-2, the V gene TRBV15, with 9 bases lining up with TRBD1. The CDR3 loop spans 14 amino acids. The germline V gene has CDR1 LNHNV and CDR2 YYDKDF (reference sequence). The ends lost 3 bases at V and 8 bases at J; junction bases unmatched: 7. The DNA of the CDR3 is TGTGCCACCAGCAGCGCGGGACAGGGTGGAGGCTACACCTTC. Protein: CATSSAGQGGGYTF.

V usage is TRBV29-1 and J usage is TRBJ1-2; 8 bases align to TRBD1. Germline V gene data show CDR1 as SQVTM and CDR2 as ANQGSEA. The CDR3 is made up of 16 amino acids. V lost 3 bases, J lost 3 bases, and 12 bases stayed unmatched. For the CDR3, the DNA is TGCAGCGTTGACAGGGGGCCTCTGCGTACGGACTATGGCTACACCTTC. This codes for CSVDRGPLRTDYGYTF.

This clonotype has ten or more counts. The chain couples TRBV2 to TRBJ2-6, with D perhaps matching TRBD1 (5 bases). CDR1 and CDR2 (germline): SNHLY, FYNNEI. CDR3 length equals 16 residues. The V and J ends lost 7 bases and 0 bases respectively, with 13 bases between them. The CDR3: CASTTGRSSGANVLTF. The CDR3 nucleotides read TGTGCCAGCACTACAGGCCGGAGCTCTGGGGCCAACGTCCTGACTTTC.

The chain carries TRBV20-1 and TRBJ2-7; the match to TRBD2 covers 13 bases. After removal of 0 bases from V and 3 bases from J, the junction contained 5 bases not matched to a gene. The CDR3 extends over 16 amino acids. Per germline, CDR1 DFQATT and CDR2 SNEGSKA (reference sequence). CDR3 protein: CSARDRGLAGIYEQYF. The CDR3 coding sequence is TGCAGTGCTAGAGATCGGGGACTAGCGGGAATCTACGAGCAGTACTTC.

The chain employs TRBV30 and TRBJ2-5, with 8 bases fitting TRBD1. This CDR3 spans 13 amino acids. V shed 3 bases and J 5 bases; nucleotides not matched to a gene: 5. Germline V gives CDR1 GTSNPN, CDR2 SVGIG (reference sequence). Here the CDR3 DNA reads TGTGCCTGGAGATCAGGGGGCAGGGAGACCCAGTACTTC. Its protein product is CAWRSGGRETQYF. The full variable domain, completed using reference TRBV30 and TRBJ2-5, is SQTIHQWPATLVQPVGSPLSLECTVEGTSNPNLYWYRQAAGRGLQLLFYSVGIGQISSEVPQNLSASRPQDRQFILSSKKLLLSDSGFYLCAWRSGGRETQYFGPGTRLLVL.